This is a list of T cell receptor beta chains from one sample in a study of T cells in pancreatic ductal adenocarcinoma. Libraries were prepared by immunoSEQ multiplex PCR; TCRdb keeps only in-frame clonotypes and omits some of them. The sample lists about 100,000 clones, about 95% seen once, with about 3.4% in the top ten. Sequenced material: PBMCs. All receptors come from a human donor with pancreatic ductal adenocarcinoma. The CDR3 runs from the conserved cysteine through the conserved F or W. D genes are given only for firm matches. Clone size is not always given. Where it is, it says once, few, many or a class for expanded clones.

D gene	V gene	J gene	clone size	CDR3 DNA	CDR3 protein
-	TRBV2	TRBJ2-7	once	TGTGCCACATTACGGGACATTTCTTACGAGCAGTACTTC	CATLRDISYEQYF
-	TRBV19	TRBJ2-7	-	TGTGCCAGCCGGGCAAGCGGCACCTACGAGCAGTACTTC	CASRASGTYEQYF
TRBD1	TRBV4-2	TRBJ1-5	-	TGTGCCAGCAGCCCGCAGGACAGGGGGCACCAGCCCCAGCATTTT	CASSPQDRGHQPQHF
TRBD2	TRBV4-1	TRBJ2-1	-	TGCGCCAGCAGCCAAAACTCGCTAGCGGATGAGCAGTTCTTC	CASSQNSLADEQFF
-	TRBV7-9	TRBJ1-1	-	TGTGCCAGCAGCGCACAACCCGCGGTGGAAGCTTTCTTT	CASSAQPAVEAFF
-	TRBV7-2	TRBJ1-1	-	TGTGCCAGCAGCCAAGGGGGTCTCACTGAAGCTTTCTTT	CASSQGGLTEAFF
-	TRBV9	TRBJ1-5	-	TGTGCCAGCAGCGCCACTTATCAGCCCCAGCATTTT	CASSATYQPQHF
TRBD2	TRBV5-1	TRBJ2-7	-	TGCGCCAGCAGCTTGGCCCCGGGAGGGAACCCCTACGAGCAGTACTTC	CASSLAPGGNPYEQYF
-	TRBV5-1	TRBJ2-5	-	TGCGCCAGCAGCATGACAGCCCGGGAGACCCAGTACTTC	CASSMTARETQYF
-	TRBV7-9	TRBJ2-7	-	TGTGCCAGCGGACAGAGCTACGAGCAGTACTTC	CASGQSYEQYF
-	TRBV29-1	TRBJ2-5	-	TGCAGCGTTGAAAAGGATGCGGCCCCAGAGACCCAGTACTTC	CSVEKDAAPETQYF
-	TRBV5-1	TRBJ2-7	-	TGCGCCAGCAGTGGTCTACTTCCCTACGAGCAGTACTTC	CASSGLLPYEQYF
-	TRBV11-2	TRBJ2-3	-	TGTGCCAGCAGCTATGGGACACCAGATACGCAGTATTTT	CASSYGTPDTQYF
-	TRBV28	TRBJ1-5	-	TGTGCCAGCAGTTTATTAAATCAGCCCCAGCATTTT	CASSLLNQPQHF
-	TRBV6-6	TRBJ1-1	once	TGTGCCAGCAGAGACGGTCGGGACACTGAAGCTTTCTTT	CASRDGRDTEAFF
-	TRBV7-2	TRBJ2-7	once	TGTGCCAGCAGCTTACATCACGGGAGTGATGAGCAGTACTTC	CASSLHHGSDEQYF
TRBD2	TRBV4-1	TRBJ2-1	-	TGCGCCAGCAGCCACCCGGGACTAGCGGGATGGCATGAGCAGTTCTTC	CASSHPGLAGWHEQFF
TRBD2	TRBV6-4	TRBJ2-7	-	TGTGCCAGCAGTGACTCCACCTGTGCGGGGGGATTAGCGCGGCAGTACTTC	CASSDSTCAGGLARQYF
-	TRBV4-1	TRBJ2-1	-	TGCGCCAGCAGCCAGTACCAGGGGTCGAGTGAGCAGTTCTTC	CASSQYQGSSEQFF
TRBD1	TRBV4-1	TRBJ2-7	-	TGCGCCAGCAGCCAAGAGATCGCCGACAGGGGCTACGAGCAGTACTTC	CASSQEIADRGYEQYF
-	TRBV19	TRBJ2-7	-	TGTGCCAGTACCGGGATAGCGGACCCCTACGAGCAGTACTTC	CASTGIADPYEQYF
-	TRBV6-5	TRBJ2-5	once	TGTGCCAGCAGTTACTTCACCGGGGAGACCCAGTACTTC	CASSYFTGETQYF
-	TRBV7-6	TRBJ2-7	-	TGTGCCAGCAGCCCGCAGGTGACAGGATACTACGAGCAGTACTTC	CASSPQVTGYYEQYF
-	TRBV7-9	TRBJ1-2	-	TGTGCCAGCAGCTCCGAGTACGGCTACACCTTC	CASSSEYGYTF
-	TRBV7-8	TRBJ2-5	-	TGTGCCAGCAGCGGCCTTCCTGTACAAGAGACCCAGTACTTC	CASSGLPVQETQYF
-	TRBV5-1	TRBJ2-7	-	TGCGCCAGCAGCTCCGGGAGCGGTCCTGACTACGAGCAGTACTTC	CASSSGSGPDYEQYF
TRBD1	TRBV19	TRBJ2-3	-	TGTGCCAGTAAAGTTTCAGGGGGCCAGGATACGCAGTATTTT	CASKVSGGQDTQYF
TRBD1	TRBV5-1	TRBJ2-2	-	TGCGCCAGCAGTTACGGACAGGGAGCGGCCGGGGAGCTGTTTTTT	CASSYGQGAAGELFF
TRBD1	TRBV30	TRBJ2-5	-	TGTGCCTGGAGTCGGGGACAGGGGATGCAGACCCAGTACTTC	CAWSRGQGMQTQYF
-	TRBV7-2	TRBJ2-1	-	TGTGCCACCCTCAAAGCCGGGATCTACAATGAGCAGTTCTTC	CATLKAGIYNEQFF
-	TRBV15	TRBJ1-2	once	TGTGCCACCAGCAGAGATTTGCCTAGGGGCTACACCTTC	CATSRDLPRGYTF
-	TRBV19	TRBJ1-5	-	TGTGCCAGTAACGAGGGACCGAGCCGGGACACAGTAAGGCCCCAGCATTTT	CASNEGPSRDTVRPQHF
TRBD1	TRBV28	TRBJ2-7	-	TGTGCCAGCCATGGAGGGACAGGGAGGTCCTACGAGCAGTACTTC	CASHGGTGRSYEQYF
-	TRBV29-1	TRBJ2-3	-	TGCAGCGCAAGGGGGGGTTCGGATACGCAGTATTTT	CSARGGSDTQYF
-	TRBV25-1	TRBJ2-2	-	TGTGCCAGCAGTCAACCCCTGGGCGCCGGGGAGCTGTTTTTT	CASSQPLGAGELFF
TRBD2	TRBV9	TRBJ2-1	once	TGTGCCAGCAGCCCCCGTGATAGCGGGGGGTATGAGCAGTTCTTC	CASSPRDSGGYEQFF
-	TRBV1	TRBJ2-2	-	TGCACCAGCAGCCATCAGGACTCCGGGGAGCTGTTTTTT	CTSSHQDSGELFF
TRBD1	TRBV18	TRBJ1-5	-	TGTGCCAGCTCCCCCGGGACAGTGGGGTCGCCCCAGCATTTT	CASSPGTVGSPQHF
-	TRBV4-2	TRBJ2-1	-	TGTGCCAGCAGCCAAGAGGGCCTCATGGTAAACAATGAGCAGTTCTTC	CASSQEGLMVNNEQFF
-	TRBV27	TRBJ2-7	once	TGTGCCAGCAGCTCCGGGAGGGCAGGGGGACGCGAGCAGTACTTC	CASSSGRAGGREQYF
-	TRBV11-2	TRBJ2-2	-	TGTGCCAGCAGCTCACAGGGACCCACCGGGGAGCTGTTTTTT	CASSSQGPTGELFF
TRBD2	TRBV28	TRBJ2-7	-	TGTGCCAGCACTACTAGCGGGTACGAGCAGTACTTC	CASTTSGYEQYF
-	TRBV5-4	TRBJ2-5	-	TGTGCCAGCAGTTCCGAGGAGGGGCGAGAGACCCAGTACTTC	CASSSEEGRETQYF
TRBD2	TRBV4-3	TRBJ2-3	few	TGCGCCAGCAGCCGACGAGCGGGGACAGATACGCAGTATTTT	CASSRRAGTDTQYF
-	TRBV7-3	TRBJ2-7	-	TGTGCCAGCAGCTCCGGGGGGCACTCCTACGAGCAGTACTTC	CASSSGGHSYEQYF
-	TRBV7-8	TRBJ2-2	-	TGTGCCAGCATGGGGCTAGCGTATGCCGGGGAGCTGTTTTTT	CASMGLAYAGELFF
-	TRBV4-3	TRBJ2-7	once	TGCGCCAGCAGCCAAGATTCCCAGGGCGCCTACGAGCAGTACTTC	CASSQDSQGAYEQYF